Listed below are T cell receptor beta chains from one sample, sequenced in a study of T cell responses to AZD1222 COVID-19 vaccine. TCRdb's copy holds only in-frame clones and misses some; the assay was immunoSEQ multiplex PCR. Here the sample spans 150,000 to 200,000 clones, approximately 94% being singletons. Sequenced here: peripheral blood, sampled 28 days after the second AZD1222 dose. Receptor source: an adult who received the AZD1222 COVID-19 vaccine. Both conserved end residues are part of each CDR3. D genes are given only for firm matches. Part of the rows lack a size; the others show once, few, many or a class for expanded clones.

CDR3aa: CSAWQGADSGNTIYF; CDR3nt: TGCAGCGCCTGGCAAGGGGCCGACTCTGGAAACACCATATATTTT; v_gene: TRBV29-1; d_gene: -; abundance: once; j_gene: TRBJ1-3; len: 15
CDR3aa: CATSRDRGGRLGTDTQYF; CDR3nt: TGTGCCACCAGCAGAGATCGCGGGGGAAGGCTTGGCACAGATACGCAGTATTTT; v_gene: TRBV15; d_gene: TRBD2; abundance: -; j_gene: TRBJ2-3; len: 18
CDR3aa: CASTSGTHYGYTF; CDR3nt: TGTGCCAGCACCTCCGGGACCCACTATGGCTACACCTTC; v_gene: TRBV28; d_gene: -; abundance: -; j_gene: TRBJ1-2; len: 13
CDR3aa: CASSKTGLADNNEQFF; CDR3nt: TGTGCCAGTTCGAAGACTGGCCTAGCGGACAACAATGAGCAGTTCTTC; v_gene: TRBV6-6; d_gene: TRBD2; abundance: -; j_gene: TRBJ2-1; len: 16
CDR3aa: CSATRTYEQYF; CDR3nt: TGCAGTGCCACAAGAACCTACGAGCAGTACTTC; v_gene: TRBV20-1; d_gene: -; abundance: few; j_gene: TRBJ2-7; len: 11
CDR3aa: CASARVAGGPYEQFF; CDR3nt: TGTGCCAGTGCGAGGGTGGCGGGAGGGCCGTATGAGCAGTTCTTC; v_gene: TRBV19; d_gene: TRBD2; abundance: -; j_gene: TRBJ2-1; len: 15
CDR3aa: CASSLMSGANYGYTF; CDR3nt: TGTGCCAGCAGCCTAATGTCAGGGGCTAACTATGGCTACACCTTC; v_gene: TRBV3-1/TRBV3-2; d_gene: -; abundance: once; j_gene: TRBJ1-2; len: 15
CDR3aa: CASSTFHGTVTDTQYF; CDR3nt: TGTGCCAGTAGTACCTTTCACGGGACAGTCACAGATACGCAGTATTTT; v_gene: TRBV19; d_gene: TRBD1; abundance: -; j_gene: TRBJ2-3; len: 16
CDR3aa: CASAPFRGSYEQYF; CDR3nt: TGTGCCAGCGCCCCTTTCAGGGGATCCTACGAGCAGTACTTC; v_gene: TRBV7-2; d_gene: -; abundance: -; j_gene: TRBJ2-7; len: 14
CDR3aa: CASSLDLYGYTF; CDR3nt: TGTGCCAGCAGCTTGGACCTCTATGGCTACACCTTC; v_gene: TRBV7-9; d_gene: -; abundance: -; j_gene: TRBJ1-2; len: 12
CDR3aa: CASSIVNTGELFF; CDR3nt: TGTGCCAGTAGTATCGTCAACACCGGGGAGCTGTTTTTT; v_gene: TRBV19; d_gene: -; abundance: once; j_gene: TRBJ2-2; len: 13
CDR3aa: CASSLRDRGTDTQYF; CDR3nt: TGCGCCAGCAGCTTACGGGACAGGGGTACAGATACGCAGTATTTT; v_gene: TRBV5-1; d_gene: TRBD1; abundance: -; j_gene: TRBJ2-3; len: 15
CDR3aa: CASSVEGGDTEAFF; CDR3nt: TGTGCCAGCAGCGTAGAGGGAGGGGACACTGAAGCTTTCTTT; v_gene: TRBV9; d_gene: -; abundance: -; j_gene: TRBJ1-1; len: 14
CDR3aa: CATSSTNTGELFF; CDR3nt: TGTGCCACCTCCTCCACGAACACCGGGGAGCTGTTTTTT; v_gene: TRBV24-1; d_gene: -; abundance: -; j_gene: TRBJ2-2; len: 13
CDR3aa: CATSDRTPGVNIGELFF; CDR3nt: TGTGCCACCAGTGATAGGACACCGGGAGTTAATATCGGGGAGCTGTTTTTT; v_gene: TRBV24-1; d_gene: -; abundance: once; j_gene: TRBJ2-2; len: 17
CDR3aa: CASRPSGRAYNEQFF; CDR3nt: TGTGCCAGCAGACCGAGCGGGAGGGCCTATAATGAGCAGTTCTTC; v_gene: TRBV28; d_gene: TRBD2; abundance: -; j_gene: TRBJ2-1; len: 15
CDR3aa: CASSFGGHSSEGYTF; CDR3nt: TGTGCCAGCAGCTTTGGGGGACATAGCTCCGAAGGCTACACCTTC; v_gene: TRBV7-9; d_gene: -; abundance: -; j_gene: TRBJ1-2; len: 15
CDR3aa: CASSYSKLSGANVLTF; CDR3nt: TGTGCCAGCAGTTACTCGAAGCTCTCTGGGGCCAACGTCCTGACTTTC; v_gene: TRBV6-5; d_gene: -; abundance: -; j_gene: TRBJ2-6; len: 16
CDR3aa: CASSYSVGDIYGYTF; CDR3nt: TGTGCCAGCAGTTACTCGGTCGGGGACATCTATGGCTACACCTTC; v_gene: TRBV6-5; d_gene: -; abundance: -; j_gene: TRBJ1-2; len: 15
CDR3aa: CASTVGTDTQYF; CDR3nt: TGTGCCAGCACCGTAGGTACAGATACGCAGTATTTT; v_gene: TRBV6-5; d_gene: -; abundance: few; j_gene: TRBJ2-3; len: 12
CDR3aa: CASSLAPGQGVYGYTF; CDR3nt: TGTGCCAGCAGCTTAGCTCCGGGACAGGGTGTCTATGGCTACACCTTC; v_gene: TRBV7-6; d_gene: TRBD1; abundance: -; j_gene: TRBJ1-2; len: 16
CDR3aa: CASPAAGKGDEQYF; CDR3nt: TGCGCCAGCCCCGCCGCAGGGAAAGGCGACGAGCAGTACTTC; v_gene: TRBV10-1; d_gene: -; abundance: -; j_gene: TRBJ2-7; len: 14
CDR3aa: CASRSTTGGTFYEQYF; CDR3nt: TGTGCCAGCAGAAGTACCACGGGGGGGACATTTTACGAGCAGTACTTC; v_gene: TRBV28; d_gene: TRBD2; abundance: -; j_gene: TRBJ2-7; len: 16
CDR3aa: CASSIGGSLYEQYF; CDR3nt: TGTGCCAGCAGTATAGGGGGCTCCCTCTACGAGCAGTACTTC; v_gene: TRBV28; d_gene: TRBD1; abundance: -; j_gene: TRBJ2-7; len: 14